This paragraph reports one T cell receptor (beta chain). Antigen: not known. Given the absence of the conserved phenylalanine or tryptophan at the CDR3 end, a read error is likely. The data stem from a study of CD8+CD57+ T cells in acquired aplastic anemia. Study overall: Yields of DNA that came from sorted CD4+ and CD8+ cells averaged roughly 3.2 ug. Healthy donors averaged about 10 million reads for CD4+ cells. Findings and caveats of the study: In common between the patients and the controls were nearly 30 CD8+ CDR3 sequences.

CDR1 LGHNA and CDR2 YSLEER come from the germline V gene. With 1 base clipped from V and 6 bases from J, the junction kept 5 bases outside the gene matches. The CDR3 extends over 14 amino acids. TCR beta VDJ and CDR3 profiles were obtained from a genomic DNA template. MiXCR was run by TCRdb on the reads, yielding one entry per CDR3 protein. The data show about 190,000 distinct CDR3 sequences, roughly half seen once. The source material was sorted CD4+, CD8+, or CD8+CD57+ T cells (not recorded which) from PBMCs. This TCR was recovered from a human donor in good health, serving as a control. The V and J genes are TRBV4-3 and TRBJ2-7; 8 bases align to TRBD2. This chain's CDR3 is CASSQASTSGEQYS. The CDR3 coding sequence is TGCGCCAGCAGCCAAGCCTCTACTAGCGGCGAGCAGTACTCC.